The clone carrying this TCR beta chain has only a few counts. Its antigen is still unknown. The V gene lost 4 bases and the J gene lost 3 bases, with 10 bases spanning the gap. This CDR3 spans 13 amino acids. CDR1 is SQVTM and CDR2 is ANQGSEA in the germline V gene. Amplified TCR beta CDR3 regions were obtained using RNA transcripts as template. Second-round multiplex PCR followed a first-round RT-PCR using HTBI primers. MiXCR was run by TCRdb on the multiplex PCR reads, yielding one entry per CDR3 protein. The sample contains about 1.2 million distinct CDR3 sequences, about two fifths of which appear only once. This sample is drawn from a study of Graves' ophthalmopathy and Graves' hyperthyroidism. Overall study results and limits: Sensitivity reached over 85% and specificity roughly 82% for a 13-signature model separating ophthalmopathy from stable hyperthyroidism.

J is TRBJ1-3 and V is TRBV29-1; D gene unclear. This TCR came from an adult man with Graves' hyperthyroidism. Sequencing was performed on peripheral blood or thyroid tissue (not recorded which). As DNA, the CDR3 is TGCAGCGTTGTGGCATGGGGTGGAAACACCATATATTTT. Amino acid sequence: CSVVAWGGNTIYF.